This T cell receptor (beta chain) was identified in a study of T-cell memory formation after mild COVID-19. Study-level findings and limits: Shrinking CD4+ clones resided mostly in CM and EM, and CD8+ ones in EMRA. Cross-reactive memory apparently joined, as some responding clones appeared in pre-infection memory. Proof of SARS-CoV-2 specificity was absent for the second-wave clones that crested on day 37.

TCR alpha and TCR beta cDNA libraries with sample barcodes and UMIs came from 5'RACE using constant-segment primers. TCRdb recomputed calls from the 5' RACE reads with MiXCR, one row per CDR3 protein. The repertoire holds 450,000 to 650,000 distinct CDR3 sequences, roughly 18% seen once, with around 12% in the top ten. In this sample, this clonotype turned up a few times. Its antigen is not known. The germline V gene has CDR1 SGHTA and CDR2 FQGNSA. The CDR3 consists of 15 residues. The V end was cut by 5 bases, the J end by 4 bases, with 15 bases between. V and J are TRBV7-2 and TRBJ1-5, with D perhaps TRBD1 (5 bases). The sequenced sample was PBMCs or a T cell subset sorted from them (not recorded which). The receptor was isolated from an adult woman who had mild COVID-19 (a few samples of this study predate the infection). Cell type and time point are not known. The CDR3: CASSLDSSRNQPQHF. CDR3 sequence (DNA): TGTGCCAGCAGCCTAGACAGTTCCCGTAATCAGCCCCAGCATTTT.